The rows below give T cell receptor beta chains drawn from one sample of a study of blood T cell repertoires in COVID-19. The table came from immunoSEQ multiplex PCR; TCRdb's copy has only in-frame clones and leaves some out. The table lists approximately 390,000 clones, about 83% of them singletons, with roughly 9.4% in the top ten. The sequenced material came from PBMCs or T cells enriched from blood (not recorded which). The receptors were gathered from a woman aged 45-65 years who had recovered from COVID-19. Each CDR3 is given with its conserved first and last residue. The D gene is left open where the match is weak. Clone size is stated in some rows and not others, as once, few, many or a class when expanded.

J gene | V gene | D gene | clone size | CDR3 protein | CDR3 DNA
TRBJ1-1 | TRBV3-1/TRBV3-2 | TRBD1 | NA | CASSHPRRDRVPRAFF | TGTGCCAGCAGCCATCCAAGACGGGACAGGGTTCCAAGAGCTTTCTTT
TRBJ1-1 | TRBV12-3/TRBV12-4 | NA | NA | CASSKTSNTEAFF | TGTGCCAGCAGCAAGACATCGAACACTGAAGCTTTCTTT
TRBJ1-1 | TRBV3-1/TRBV3-2 | NA | NA | CASSQEKIERKAFF | TGTGCCAGCAGCCAAGAAAAGATAGAAAGAAAAGCTTTCTTT
TRBJ1-4 | TRBV28 | TRBD1 | NA | CASSQGQGFLEKLFF | TGTGCCAGCAGCCAAGGACAGGGGTTTCTAGAAAAACTGTTTTTT
TRBJ2-2 | TRBV7-9 | TRBD2 | few | CASSTGTKSGELFF | TGTGCCAGCAGTACCGGGACTAAAAGCGGGGAGCTGTTTTTT
TRBJ1-2 | TRBV27 | TRBD1 | NA | CASSFVGQAYNYGYTF | TGTGCCAGCAGTTTTGTTGGACAGGCCTATAACTATGGCTACACCTTC
TRBJ1-2 | TRBV12-3/TRBV12-4 | NA | NA | CASSLTGGYGYTF | TGTGCCAGCAGTTTAACCGGGGGCTATGGCTACACCTTC
TRBJ2-6 | TRBV30 | TRBD1 | NA | CASLSGGTGANVLTF | TGTGCCTCATTGTCAGGGGGCACTGGGGCCAACGTCCTGACTTTC
TRBJ1-2 | TRBV30 | NA | once | CAWSQGTGTNYTF | TGTGCCTGGAGCCAAGGGACGGGGACTAACTACACCTTC
TRBJ1-6 | TRBV12-3/TRBV12-4 | TRBD1 | few | CASRRQGISPLHF | TGTGCCAGCAGAAGACAGGGTATTTCACCCCTCCACTTT
TRBJ1-5 | TRBV28 | NA | NA | CASVIPLGHQPQHF | TGTGCCAGCGTCATCCCACTGGGGCATCAGCCCCAGCATTTT